Below, one T cell receptor beta chain is given with its context. Its antigen remains unknown. The read stops 3 residues short of the end of the CDR3; the missing end is completed from the germline J gene. CVID meant reduced serum IgG, IgA and/or IgM plus specific antibody deficiency. CVID subjects had received replacement immunoglobulin for at least one year. CVID subjects were neither ill nor on immunomodulatory or immunosuppressive medication at sampling. This sample was taken from a study of T cell clonality in common variable immunodeficiency. V dropped 3 bases and J dropped 5; count of bases not matched to a gene: 0. The germline CDR1 and CDR2 sequences are KGHSH and LQKENI. The CDR3 runs to 14 residues. Study-wide results and caveats: Common variable immunodeficiency TCR beta sequences reportedly had fewer deletions and N-nucleotide insertions.

Sequencing used immunoSEQ multiplex PCR; TCRdb keeps in-frame clones, though not all of them. This sample's table has 6,500 to 8,500 clones. V and J are TRBV18 and TRBJ2-1; 11 bases map to TRBD2. The sequence was obtained from a human donor with common variable immunodeficiency. The sequenced sample was peripheral blood mononuclear cells. The CDR3 protein is CASSPGLADNEQFF. The DNA read from the CDR3 is TGTGCCAGCTCACCGGGACTAGCGGACAATGAG.